The sequence of this TCR beta chain was determined in a study of cytomegalovirus exposure and HLA in healthy donors (dated by TCRdb to the late 2010s). Describing the broader study: An earlier analysis of roughly 570 of the donors reported 276 Gb of sequence data and around 110 million unique TCR beta sequences obtained from around 190 million T cells. To predict cytomegalovirus infection status, the study combined high-throughput TCR immunosequencing, statistical association of individual TCRs with disease status, and machine learning. A later analysis re-analyzed previously published TCR beta repertoires from roughly 690 donors and added high-resolution HLA genotyping to study TCR occurrence patterns. Besides the first cohort of 500 to 700 subjects, a separate validation cohort made up of 120 different subjects was used. Among around 400 genotyped donors of the cohort, an average of approximately 240,000 unique TCR beta nucleotide sequences was sequenced per donor, of which roughly 18% were non-productive. All discovery cohort repertoires had been generated using a single sequencing platform. The aim of the study was to test whether cataloging public T cell receptors could identify signatures of past pathogen exposure. A later genetic analysis used genome-wide SNP genotypes for about 55% of the 666 donors, treating that subset as a discovery cohort. The number of typed donors differed by locus: roughly 629-630 for A, B, C, DRB1 and DQB1; roughly 510 for DQA1; 600 to 610 for DPA1; and some 430 for DPB1. An earlier analysis of 500 to 750 of the donors applied high-throughput TCR beta sequencing to assess whether each TCR beta V gene segment acted as functional or pseudogenic. Roughly 5 DR-DQ haplotypes were treated as single units for association and clustering because of strong linkage in the cohort. Donor age, sex, ethnicity and CMV serostatus were collected together with the repertoire data. Rather than using new phenotypic data, the later analysis identified candidate immune exposures from TCR beta sequences and from how often those sequences occurred across donors. Using immunosequencing, the study profiled T cell repertoires from 666 subjects and related those repertoires to cytomegalovirus serostatus. About 300 gigabases of sequencing data and approximately 85 million unique TCR sequences were included in an early release covering roughly 600 HLA-typed donors. The genetic ancestry cluster associated with self-reported Caucasian donors included 81% of the roughly 400 genotyped donors. HLA typing included class I and class II loci at four-digit resolution. General study outcomes and caveats: A total of about 150 TCR beta chains were listed by the study as associated with cytomegalovirus. In a later genetic analysis, fewer N-insertions in productive TCRs were reported among donors in an Asian-associated ancestry cluster than the roughly 700-donor mean. Linkage disequilibrium might explain the correlated functional status among segregating V segments, but an unknown experimental factor could not be ruled out. The cohort was sequenced for TCR beta chains only, and without alpha or paired-chain data the features that could be detected were limited. Because counts were too low, about 17 rarely observed V segments, including chromosome 9 orphons, were excluded from the earlier analysis of under 650 of the donors. For the cohort, immune exposure information was limited to CMV serostatus. At a false discovery rate of 0.05, a later analysis linked under 20,000 TCR beta sequences to specific HLA alleles. In an earlier analysis of fewer than 700 of the donors, most TCR beta V segments appeared in productive rearrangements about 90% or about 30% of the time, broadly matching IMGT annotations. According to the authors, the approach could potentially be generalized to other disease states and immunological phenotypes. A later analysis found that most CMV-associated TCR beta chains appeared HLA-restricted, with HLA associations seemingly driven largely by CMV exposure. The classifier was reported to diagnose cytomegalovirus status with high specificity and sensitivity in both the original cohort and the validation cohort. Across donors, most TCR sequences were observed very rarely, whereas some public TCRs were present in many individuals. Roughly uniform sequencing depth across donors was assumed in presence/absence analyses, although this assumption may not hold. When HLA alleles, especially DR and DQ, strongly co-occurred, attributing TCR associations to individual alleles was difficult. A later analysis found that HLA-associated TCR beta chains were more clonally expanded and had lower generation probabilities than equally common non-associated chains. A further reported finding was that TCR beta sequences accurately predicted the HLA-A and HLA-B alleles for most subjects in the first cohort. Because HLA typing was unavailable for some donors at each locus, only the typed subset was used in association tests. Several of the top co-occurrence clusters appeared to be linked to parvovirus B19, influenza, CMV and Epstein-Barr virus, according to a later analysis. In a later genetic analysis, a missense DCLRE1C variant was associated with V-gene and J-gene trimming of TCR beta chains, and the association was replicated in an independent cohort. The sequencing pipeline was judged likely to have produced a cluster of highly shared sequence variants as a technical artifact. A later analysis found that TCR association rates varied across HLA loci, with DRB1 alleles showing the most associated TCRs and HLA-C alleles the fewest. Some IMGT-functional V segments, including TRBV6-2 and TRBV6-3, could not be told apart with the 87-base-pair reads, so those segments were excluded. In vitro tests confirmed that a few of the cytomegalovirus-associated TCR beta chains recognize cytomegalovirus antigens.

The method was the immunoSEQ multiplex PCR assay. For the multiplex PCR, a mixture combining 60 forward primers for TCR Vbeta segments and 13 reverse primers for TCR Jbeta segments was used. The CDR3 region of rearranged TCR beta genes was amplified from genomic DNA with a multiplex PCR assay. The amplified TCR beta libraries were sequenced on the Illumina HiSeq System as 87-base-pair reads. Turning to the authors' computational methods: A later analysis tallied 75 million to 95 million unique TCR beta chains across the approximately 670 repertoires, and approximately 11 million of those chains were shared by two or more donors. Raw reads were error-corrected and collapsed into unique sequences by a nearest-neighbor algorithm in which closely related sequences were merged to remove PCR and sequencing errors. To assign V, D and J gene segments, CDR3 sequences were aligned to IMGT reference sequences. For a sequence to be retained, a match of at least six nucleotides to both a V gene segment and a J gene segment was required. Rearrangements were called productive when the CDR3 lacked stop codons and stayed in frame with V and J; all others were non-productive. CDR3 was defined by IMGT convention, running from the second conserved V-encoded cysteine to the conserved J-encoded phenylalanine. The earlier analysis of about 610 of the donors excluded any sequence lacking an unambiguous match to a single V gene segment. In an earlier analysis of approximately 610 of the donors, V segments were called functional above 56.7% productive rearrangements and were called segregating when the between-donor standard deviation exceeded 5%. A statistical classification framework was built to diagnose cytomegalovirus status from the catalog of TCR beta chain sequences. In a later analysis, V and J genes were assigned by comparing TCR nucleotide sequences against IMGT/GENE-DB human TR gene sequences. In a later analysis, CDR3 sequences and most-parsimonious VDJ recombination scenarios were assigned using the TCRdist pipeline. A later analysis defined each TCR beta chain by its CDR3 amino acid sequence plus V-gene family, and excluded reads lacking a unique V-gene family. As a way to deal with suspected cross-contamination and a sequencing artifact, a later analysis dropped 640 or so nucleotide sequences that were highly shared and had low generation probability. In a later analysis, a clonal expansion index was calculated for each public chain from normalized within-repertoire ranks of inferred template counts. A later analysis computed generation probabilities with a VDJ recombination model fitted to out-of-frame rearrangements, and checked the results against IGoR. Hypergeometric tests were used in a later analysis to score TCR-TCR, TCR-HLA and TCR-CMV co-occurrence, with a repertoire-size bias correction applied to the TCR pairs. A later analysis estimated false discovery rates by permuting HLA or CMV assignments 20 times. In a later analysis, co-occurring TCRs were grouped using DBSCAN, with TCRdist sequence similarity added in when clustering inside HLA-allele-positive subsets. Repertoires with fewer than 30,000 or more than 120,000 public chains were left out of co-occurrence clustering, as were five repertoires with anomalous nucleotide sharing. TCRdb provides this immuneACCESS table in a form limited to in-frame rearrangements. Some clones are lacking; in checked studies, under half of them reflect an unresolved V gene, and why the rest are absent is not known. For V, J and clone size, that table is used; D and trimming come from the DNA. The sample data list roughly 150,000 clones, and approximately 78% of these were observed just once. The top ten clonotypes cover 1.4% to 1.5% of the sample.

The sample holds a few counts of this clone. The target of this receptor is not known. The sample holds no much larger clone one base away, and base qualities are not on file. Relative to germline, V is 2 bases shorter and J is 0 bases shorter, with 10 bases between their ends. From the cysteine through the phenylalanine, the CDR3 covers 15 amino acids. Just the 45-base CDR3 DNA is kept, in frame starting at base 1. As encoded in the germline V gene (reference sequence), CDR1 is SGHNT while CDR2 is YYREEE. In total, roughly 710 healthy bone marrow donors made up the cohort. At the time of sampling, every cohort member was nominally healthy, though immune exposures that went unrecorded were likely present. The donor was CMV seronegative and was included in the group of about 350 seronegative cohort members. Every donor gave a peripheral blood sample, and the peripheral blood mononuclear cells from that sample were used for TCR beta sequencing. Genomic DNA was extracted from the blood cell samples with the Qiagen DNeasy Blood Extraction Kit.

Sequencing was done on a sample of PBMCs. The source is a male donor in good health and CMV-seronegative. Recombination linked TRBV5-4 to TRBJ2-3; TRBD1 might be the D gene, on 6 matching bases. Read as DNA, the sequence is TGTGCCAGCAGCTTTGGCAGGGGAAGCACAGATACGCAGTATTTT. Its protein reads: CASSFGRGSTDTQYF.